The 8 T cell receptor beta chains listed next were all sequenced from one sample in a study of blood T cells in healthy people across ages. Primed by a sample-barcoded 5' primer and a J-beta primer mix, a second PCR proceeded for 7 to 11 cycles. MiXCR was run by TCRdb on the 5' RACE reads, yielding one entry per CDR3 protein. The data hold 650,000 to 1,000,000 distinct CDR3 sequences, with around 45% observed a single time. The source material was blood. These receptor sequences come from a man older than 75 in good health.

This clonotype was counted only a few times. The chain has TRBV29-1 and TRBJ2-3; 10 bases match TRBD2. This CDR3 region has 16 residues. Germline loops: CDR1 SQVTM, CDR2 ANQGSEA. The V segment lost 4 bases and the J segment 3 bases; nucleotides outside the gene matches: 10. The CDR3 loop reads CSVVGLAGVGTDTQYF. The DNA of the CDR3 is TGCAGCGTTGTTGGGCTAGCGGGAGTAGGGACAGATACGCAGTATTTT.

The V call is TRBV5-6, the J call TRBJ2-5; D is perhaps TRBD1 or TRBD2 (5 bases each). The tail of the sequence fits TRBJ2-7 better, so the J call may be wrong. Per the germline V gene, CDR1 is SGHDT and CDR2 is YYEEEE. The CDR3 has 16 residues. CDR3 bases: TGTGCCAGCAGCGGTGGGGACGGCGGCCCCCTCTACGAGCAGTACTTC. As protein: CASSGGDGGPLYEQYF.

The chain recombines TRBV7-6 with TRBJ1-6; D remains unclear. Trimming stripped 1 base from V and 6 bases from J, with 4 bases between. CDR1 and CDR2 (germline): SGHVS, FNYEAQ. The CDR3 covers 13 residues. The DNA of the CDR3 is TGTGCCAGCAGCTTAGGGGTTAATTCACCCCTCCACTTT. Translating gives CASSLGVNSPLHF. Filled out from reference TRBV7-6 and TRBJ1-6, the complete variable domain reads GAGVSQSPRYKVTKRGQDVALRCDPISGHVSLYWYRQALGQGPEFLTYFNYEAQQDKSGLPNDRFSAERPEGSISTLTIQRTEQRDSAMYRCASSLGVNSPLHFGNGTRLTVT.

A remark on this clonotype: This could be a read error, since a much larger clone is one nucleotide away. The rearrangement uses TRBV20-1 and TRBJ2-5, with D perhaps matching TRBD2 (5 bases). Germline assignment: CDR1 DFQATT and CDR2 SNEGSKA (reference sequence). CDR3 length: 13 amino acids. Here the CDR3 reads CSASLQVGEAQYF. DNA for the CDR3: TGCAGTGCTAGTCTTCAGGTGGGAGAGGCCCAGTACTTC.

CDR3 amino acids: CASSLEPRTDTDTQYF. The DNA for the CDR3 is TGTGCCAGCAGCCTAGAACCACGGACCGACACAGATACGCAGTATTTT. V is TRBV4-2 and J is TRBJ2-3; no definite D call. Trimming removed 4 bases at V and 2 bases at J, with 16 bases between. The CDR3 length is 16 residues. Germline V CDR1 and CDR2: LGHNA, YNFKEQ.

The chain links TRBV30 to TRBJ2-1, with D maybe TRBD2 (6 bases). The CDR3 sequence is 13 residues long. V lost 2 bases and J 4 bases, leaving 9 bases between the germline ends. CDR1 and CDR2 from the germline V gene are GTSNPN and SVGIG (reference sequence). The CDR3 bases are TGTGCCTGGAGTAAGGCGGGATACAATGAGCAGTTCTTC. Amino acid sequence: CAWSKAGYNEQFF.

The chain joins TRBV5-5 to TRBJ2-3; D possibly matches TRBD1 or TRBD2 (5 bases each). The CDR3 is 15 residues long. CDR1 and CDR2 (germline): SGHKS, YYEKEE (reference sequence). Trimming shortened V by 0 bases and J by 2 bases, and 10 bases separated the two germline ends. CDR3 protein: CASSLGDASTDTQYF. Written as DNA, the CDR3 is TGTGCCAGCAGCTTGGGGGACGCCTCCACAGATACGCAGTATTTT. The whole variable domain, filled in from reference TRBV5-5 and TRBJ2-3, reads DAGVTQSPTHLIKTRGQQVTLRCSPISGHKSVSWYQQVLGQGPQFIFQYYEKEERGRGNFPDRFSARQFPNYSSELNVNALLLGDSALYLCASSLGDASTDTQYFGPGTRLTVL.

This sequence joins TRBV5-1 and TRBJ2-7; D is undetermined. The J call is in doubt because the DNA end fits TRBJ2-5 better. Germline CDR1 and CDR2: SGHRS and YFSETQ. CDR3 length: 16 residues. Written as DNA, the CDR3 is TGCGCCAGCAGCTCGCCATCCTCTAGTGGGCTTGAGACCCAGTACTTC. Protein sequence: CASSSPSSSGLETQYF.